This T cell receptor beta chain was recovered during a study of T cell clonality in common variable immunodeficiency. Whole-study results and caveats: Compared with controls, CVID subjects had fewer shared TCRbeta clones. Common variable immunodeficiency TCR beta sequences reportedly had fewer deletions and N-nucleotide insertions.

CVID and control samples used equivalent genomic DNA input. Produced via immunoSEQ multiplex PCR; TCRdb's table is partial and in-frame only. This sample comprises 20,000 to 30,000 clones, none seen once only. This clone was recorded many times. Its antigen is unknown. Each donor provided 5 to 8 ml of heparinized whole blood. The specimen sequenced was peripheral blood mononuclear cells. The source of this sequence is a human donor with common variable immunodeficiency.

CDR3 DNA (partial): TGTGCCAGCAGCTTGGCTTTGGGGGCTGATGGAAACACC. Protein sequence: CASSLALGADGNT. The full CDR3 sequence reads CASSLALGADGNTIYF. The rearrangement links TRBV5-4 to TRBJ1-3; a possible D gene is TRBD1 (6 bases). The read gets to within 3 residues of the CDR3 end, and the germline J gene fills in the rest. The CDR3 consists of 16 residues. Trimming removed 0 bases at V and 3 bases at J, with 13 bases between. In germline, CDR1 is SGHNT, CDR2 YYREEE (reference sequence).